This T cell receptor (beta chain) was captured in a study of T cells in Graves' hyperthyroidism and ophthalmopathy. Many counts were recorded for this clonotype. Amplified TCR beta CDR3 regions derived from RNA transcripts. Initially, a first-round RT-PCR of the TCR CDR3 employed the HTBI primer set. TCRdb processed the multiplex PCR reads anew with MiXCR; each CDR3 protein has one entry. The data hold approximately 620,000 distinct CDR3 sequences, with roughly a sixth observed a single time. The V gene end was trimmed by 7 bases and the J gene end by 6 bases; junction bases not matched to a gene: 12. The germline V gene encodes CDR1 SNHLY and CDR2 FYNNEI. The length of the CDR3 is 14 residues.

The chain uses TRBV2 and TRBJ2-7; 7 bases fit TRBD2. The specimen was blood. The TCR comes from a woman in her 40s with Graves' ophthalmopathy. This chain's CDR3 is CASTLQTSFREQYF. CDR3 nucleotides: TGTGCCAGCACCCTCCAGACTAGCTTTCGCGAGCAGTACTTC.